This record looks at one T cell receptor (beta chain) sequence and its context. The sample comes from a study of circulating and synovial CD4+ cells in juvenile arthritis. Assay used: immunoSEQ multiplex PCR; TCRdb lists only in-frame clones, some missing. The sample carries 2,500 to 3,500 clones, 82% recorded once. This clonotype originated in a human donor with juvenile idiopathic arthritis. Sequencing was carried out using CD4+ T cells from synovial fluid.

CDR3: CAWTRQGVGEQYF. In DNA, the CDR3 is TGTGCCTGGACGAGGCAGGGGGTCGGCGAGCAGTACTTC. The J gene is TRBJ2-7, the V gene TRBV30, with 7 bases lining up with TRBD1. In germline, CDR1 is GTSNPN, CDR2 SVGIG (reference sequence). The CDR3 spans 13 residues. With V trimmed by 4 bases and J by 6 bases, 9 bases remained unmatched.